These 19 T cell receptor beta chains were all obtained from the same sample, sequenced in a study of spatial heterogeneity in lung cancer. Whole-study findings and limits: Mutation tallies in tumors tracked expanded intratumoral alpha and beta TCR counts.

TCRdb independently ran MiXCR on the 5' RACE reads; one entry per CDR3 protein. Of about 10,000 distinct CDR3 sequences listed, roughly 8% were seen once; the top ten hold roughly 19%. Which antigens these TCRs recognize remains unknown. Time point noted: sample taken at primary tumor resection. Material: lung tumor tissue, obtained at surgery. Receptor source: a male donor with early-stage non-small cell lung cancer.

This clonotype came up a few times. V and J are TRBV4-2 and TRBJ1-6; TRBD1 is a possible D gene (6 bases). Deletions cut 1 base from V and 7 bases from J, with 11 bases between. The CDR3 is 15 amino acids. The germline V gene encodes CDR1 LGHNA and CDR2 YNFKEQ. The CDR3 coding sequence is TGTGCCAGCAGCCAAGTCAACAGGGAAAATTCACCCCTCCACTTT. This sequence encodes CASSQVNRENSPLHF.

The V gene is TRBV5-1, the J gene TRBJ2-7, with TRBD2 matching 10 bases. Trimming took 4 bases from V and 6 from J; bases not matched to a gene: 10. Germline CDR1 reads SGHRS; CDR2 reads YFSETQ. The CDR3 is 15 residues long. CDR3: CASSPMSSGSREQYF. For the CDR3, the DNA is TGCGCCAGCAGCCCGATGTCTAGCGGGAGCCGCGAGCAGTACTTC. Using reference TRBV5-1 and TRBJ2-7 for the parts outside the CDR3, the full variable domain is KAGVTQTPRYLIKTRGQQVTLSCSPISGHRSVSWYQQTPGQGLQFLFEYFSETQRNKGNFPGRFSGRQFSNSRSEMNVSTLELGDSALYLCASSPMSSGSREQYFGPGTRLTVT.

Ten or more counts support this clonotype. The chain carries TRBV20-1 and TRBJ2-7, with 8 bases aligning to TRBD2. With 4 bases clipped from V and 5 bases from J, the junction kept 7 bases outside the gene matches. Germline V gene data show CDR1 as DFQATT and CDR2 as SNEGSKA (reference sequence). CDR3 length: 13 amino acids. The CDR3 bases are TGCAGTGCTAAGGGACTAGTGGGCCACGAGCAGTACTTC. It yields the protein CSAKGLVGHEQYF.

This clonotype has at least ten counts. The gene calls are TRBV23-1 and TRBJ2-7; tentatively, D is TRBD1 or TRBD2 (6 bases each). TRBV23-1 is an ORF, and what it does is uncertain. V was shortened by 4 bases and J by 6 bases, with 25 bases between the two germline ends. CDR3 length equals 17 residues. CDR3 bases: TGCGCCAGCAGTCGCCCAGGGCAGGAGGGGATAGGGGGCGAGCAGTACTTC. As protein: CASSRPGQEGIGGEQYF.

Judged by abundance, this clonotype is large. V gene TRBV9 combines with J gene TRBJ2-7; 8 nucleotides align to TRBD2. The length of the CDR3 is 15 residues. V shed 0 bases, J shed 3 bases, and the junction held 5 bases outside the gene matches. CDR1 is SGDLS, CDR2 YYNGEE, per germline. Written as DNA, the CDR3 is TGTGCCAGCAGCGTAGACCCAGCGGGGGTCTACGAGCAGTACTTC. Residues: CASSVDPAGVYEQYF.

This clonotype has at least ten counts. The chain uses TRBV20-1 and TRBJ2-3; TRBD1 matches 9 bases. V gave up 5 bases and J gave up 5 bases; unmatched junction bases: 8. The CDR3 runs 14 residues. Germline-derived CDR1 and CDR2 are DFQATT and SNEGSKA (reference sequence). The CDR3 sequence: CSALRTGARDTQYF. The CDR3 DNA reads TGCAGTGCTCTGCGGACAGGGGCCAGAGATACGCAGTATTTT.

This clonotype was counted at least ten times. The V gene is TRBV28, the J gene TRBJ2-1; D gene unclear. The V and J ends lost 6 bases and 10 bases respectively, with 13 bases between them. CDR3 length: 12 residues. Germline V CDR1 and CDR2: MDHEN, SYDVKM. This CDR3 reads CASSGLHGEQFF. The CDR3 DNA reads as TGTGCCAGCAGCGGATTACATGGGGAGCAGTTCTTC. Filled out from reference TRBV28 and TRBJ2-1, the complete variable domain reads DVKVTQSSRYLVKRTGEKVFLECVQDMDHENMFWYRQDPGLGLRLIYFSYDVKMKEKGDIPEGYSVSREKKERFSLILESASTNQTSMYLCASSGLHGEQFFGPGTRLTVL.

V is TRBV5-6 and J is TRBJ2-3, with D tentatively TRBD1 or TRBD2 (5 bases each). With 4 bases removed from V and 2 bases from J, the gap between germline ends came to 14 bases. Germline assignment: CDR1 SGHDT and CDR2 YYEEEE. The CDR3 contains 15 residues. The CDR3 is CASSPLRGATDTQYF. The CDR3 DNA sequence: TGTGCCAGCAGCCCCCTCAGAGGGGCCACAGATACGCAGTATTTT.

The sample holds a few counts of this clonotype. The chain uses TRBV28 and TRBJ2-2; D unclear. V shed 2 bases and J shed 5 bases, with 9 bases lying between them. CDR3 length equals 14 residues. CDR1 and CDR2 from the germline V gene are MDHEN and SYDVKM. DNA for the CDR3: TGTGCCAGCAGTTTAGGCCTAAGGACCGGGGAGCTGTTTTTT. Translation gives CASSLGLRTGELFF.

This clonotype rates as medium-sized. For the CDR3, the DNA is TGTGCCAGTAGTATTGCAGATAGCAATCAGCCCCAGCATTTT. Translated, it gives CASSIADSNQPQHF. The rearrangement joins TRBV19 to TRBJ1-5; D call uncertain. Germline V lookup: CDR1 LNHDA, CDR2 SQIVND (reference sequence). CDR3 size: 14 residues. The V end was cut by 3 bases, the J end by 0 bases, with 6 bases between.

The chain couples TRBV6-2 or TRBV6-3 to TRBJ1-1, with 8 bases that match TRBD1. Germline V gene lookup returns CDR1 MNHEY and CDR2 SVGEGT. J was trimmed by 4 bases and V by 2 bases; bases with no gene match: 6. The CDR3 has 15 residues. The CDR3 nucleotides are TGTGCCAGCAGTTACGACAGGGGCGCGGGCACTGAAGCTTTCTTT. Its translation is CASSYDRGAGTEAFF.

The sample holds many counts of this clonotype. The junction and the germline gene differ at one end; a read error may be behind it. This chain connects TRBV4-1 to TRBJ2-1, with 8 bases matching TRBD1. Per the germline V gene, CDR1 is MGHRA and CDR2 is YSYEKL. This CDR3 region has 15 residues. This CDR3 is CASSEDRGTYNEQFF. The CDR3 DNA follows: TGCGCCAGCAGCGAAGACAGGGGCACCTACAATGAGCAGTTCTTC.

This clonotype was counted ten times or more. V usage is TRBV27 and J usage is TRBJ2-5; no clear D. The V end was cut by 5 bases, the J end by 3 bases, with 10 bases between. Germline CDR1 is MNHEY and CDR2 is SMNVEV (reference sequence). The CDR3 is made up of 13 amino acids. The CDR3: CASSLRREETQYF. The CDR3 DNA sequence: TGTGCCAGCAGTCTAAGGAGAGAAGAGACCCAGTACTTC.

The J gene is TRBJ2-5, the V gene TRBV9; 8 nucleotides line up with TRBD2. Germline V gene data show CDR1 as SGDLS and CDR2 as YYNGEE. V trimming: 3 bases; J trimming: 5 bases; junction bases outside the gene matches: 6. The CDR3 consists of 14 residues. This CDR3 reads CASSGRTSRETQYF. The CDR3 DNA sequence: TGTGCCAGCAGCGGACGGACTAGCCGTGAGACCCAGTACTTC.

This clonotype was picked up a small number of times. The gene calls are TRBV7-9 and TRBJ1-1; D perhaps matches TRBD1 (5 bases). Trimming took off 1 base at V and 4 bases at J, with 7 bases between the two ends. The CDR3 covers 13 residues. Germline V lookup: CDR1 SEHNR, CDR2 FQNEAQ (reference sequence). CDR3 amino acids: CASSLDGGTEAFF. As DNA, the CDR3 is TGTGCCAGCAGCTTAGATGGGGGCACTGAAGCTTTCTTT.

This clonotype was recorded many times. The rearrangement uses TRBV6-2 or TRBV6-3 and TRBJ2-5; TRBD1 might be the D (6 bases). The CDR3 sequence is 12 residues long. From germline, CDR1 is MNHEY and CDR2 SVGEGT. V lost 5 bases and J lost 2, with 6 bases in between. CDR3 sequence (DNA): TGTGCCAGCAGTCAGGGGCAAGAGACCCAGTACTTC. This codes for CASSQGQETQYF.

The chain's CDR3 is CASSGQAGGEQYF. Written as DNA, the CDR3 is TGTGCCAGCAGTGGTCAAGCGGGAGGCGAGCAGTACTTC. The gene calls are TRBV2 and TRBJ2-7; 9 bases are a match to TRBD2. Unmatched junction bases numbered 4, after V lost 4 bases and J lost 6 bases. Germline CDR1 reads SNHLY; CDR2 reads FYNNEI. The CDR3 spans 13 residues.

Ten or more counts support this clonotype. The CDR3, as DNA: TGTGCCAGCAGTACAGGGAGCTCTGGAAACACCATATATTTT. As protein: CASSTGSSGNTIYF. The chain uses TRBV6-5 and TRBJ1-3; the D gene is possibly TRBD1 (6 bases). This CDR3 has 14 amino acids. Trimming removed 5 bases at V and 0 bases at J, with 8 bases between. The germline gives CDR1 MNHEY, CDR2 SVGAGI.

The V and J genes are TRBV20-1 and TRBJ2-7, with 7 nucleotides matching TRBD1. This CDR3 has 14 residues. Trimming at V came to 6 bases and at J to 4 bases, leaving 12 bases not matched to a gene. Germline loops: CDR1 DFQATT, CDR2 SNEGSKA (reference sequence). The CDR3 here is CSATGVLVTYEQYF. CDR3 coding DNA: TGCAGTGCCACAGGGGTTTTAGTTACGTACGAGCAGTACTTC.